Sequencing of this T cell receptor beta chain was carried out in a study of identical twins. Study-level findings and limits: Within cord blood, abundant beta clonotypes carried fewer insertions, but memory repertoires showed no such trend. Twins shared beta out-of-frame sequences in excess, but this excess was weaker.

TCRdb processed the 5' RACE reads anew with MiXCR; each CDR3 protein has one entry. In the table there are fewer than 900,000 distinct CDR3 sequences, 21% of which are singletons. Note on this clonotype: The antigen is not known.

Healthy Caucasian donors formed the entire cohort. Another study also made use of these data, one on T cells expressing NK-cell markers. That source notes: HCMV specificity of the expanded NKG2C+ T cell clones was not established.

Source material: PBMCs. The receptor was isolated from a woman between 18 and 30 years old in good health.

This chain's CDR3 is CASSQDHRRETQYF. In nucleotides, the CDR3 is TGTGCCAGCAGCCAAGATCATAGGCGAGAGACCCAGTACTTC. V usage is TRBV14 and J usage is TRBJ2-5; no reliable D call. Trimming took off 0 bases at V and 4 bases at J, with 9 bases between the two ends. This CDR3 has 14 residues. The germline V gene has CDR1 SGHDN and CDR2 FVKESK.